These 20 T cell receptor beta chains were sequenced from one sample in a study of cytomegalovirus exposure and HLA in healthy donors. Use of 60 Vbeta and 13 Jbeta primers characterized the PCR. The protocol was immunoSEQ multiplex PCR, while the TCRdb copy is restricted to in-frame clones and leaves out a portion. Among 130,000 to 150,000 clones listed, about four fifths were seen once. Material for sequencing was PBMCs. The source is a man younger than 40 in good health and CMV-seronegative.

This chain connects TRBV27 to TRBJ1-4, with D unresolved. This CDR3 region has 16 residues. CDR1 MNHEY and CDR2 SMNVEV come from the germline V gene (reference sequence). Trimming cost V 0 bases and J 0 bases, with 8 bases left between them. The CDR3 nucleotides read TGTGCCAGCAGTTTATCGTTCAGTTCAACTAATGAAAAACTGTTTTTT. It specifies CASSLSFSSTNEKLFF. The full variable domain, completed using reference TRBV27 and TRBJ1-4, is EAQVTQNPRYLITVTGKKLTVTCSQNMNHEYMSWYRQDPGLGLRQIYYSMNVEVTDKGDVPEGYKVSRKEKRNFPLILESPSPNQTSLYFCASSLSFSSTNEKLFFGSGTQLSVL.

This rearrangement joins TRBV5-1 to TRBJ2-7, with 8 bases that match TRBD1. This CDR3 is 14 amino acids long. Germline CDR1 reads SGHRS; CDR2 reads YFSETQ. The V gene end was trimmed by 7 bases and the J gene end by 2 bases; junction bases not matched to a gene: 8. The chain's CDR3 is CASSAGTGPYEQYF. CDR3 sequence (DNA): TGCGCCAGCTCCGCCGGGACAGGTCCCTACGAGCAGTACTTC.

This clone was detected once. CDR3 nucleotide sequence: TGTGCCAGTAGTACAATCCTAGCGGGAGGGGACTTTAGGAGCTACGAGCAGTACTTC. This codes for CASSTILAGGDFRSYEQYF. J is TRBJ2-7 and V is TRBV19; 12 bases fit TRBD2. This CDR3 is built from 19 residues. Germline V lookup: CDR1 LNHDA, CDR2 SQIVND (reference sequence). V lost 4 bases to trimming and J lost 3 bases; unmatched junction nucleotides: 16.

V is TRBV2 and J is TRBJ1-1; TRBD1 matches 8 bases. Germline CDR1 SNHLY, CDR2 FYNNEI. The CDR3 loop spans 14 amino acids. J gave up 7 bases and V 5 bases, and 9 bases lay outside the gene matches. This CDR3 is CASSIRGTGVEAFF. The CDR3 DNA sequence: TGTGCCAGCAGTATCCGAGGGACAGGAGTTGAAGCTTTCTTT. Variable domain in full (rest from reference TRBV2 and TRBJ1-1): EPEVTQTPSHQVTQMGQEVILRCVPISNHLYFYWYRQILGQKVEFLVSFYNNEISEKSEIFDDQFSVERPDGSNFTLKIRSTKLEDSAMYFCASSIRGTGVEAFFGQGTRLTVV.

This sequence joins TRBV5-8 and TRBJ1-2; D is possibly TRBD1 (6 bases). This CDR3 comprises 16 residues. The germline V gene encodes CDR1 SGHTS and CDR2 YDEGEE. The germline V and J ends were trimmed by 4 bases and 6 bases, with 22 bases remaining between them. The CDR3 region is CASSLGQLLPLNGYTF. The CDR3, as DNA: TGTGCCAGCAGCCTGGGACAACTTCTCCCCTTAAATGGCTACACCTTC.

The chain uses TRBV29-1 and TRBJ2-7; 10 bases align to TRBD1. This CDR3 contains 14 residues. Looked up from germline, CDR1 is SQVTM and CDR2 is ANQGSEA. The J segment lost 2 bases and the V segment lost 5 bases, leaving 6 bases of the junction unmatched. The CDR3 region is CSVTTGTGAYEQYF. In DNA, the CDR3 is TGCAGCGTTACAACCGGGACAGGGGCCTACGAGCAGTACTTC.

This chain uses TRBV29-1 with TRBJ2-1; TRBD1 might be the D (5 bases). The V gene's germline CDR1 is SQVTM and CDR2 ANQGSEA. Deletions cut 7 bases from V and 5 bases from J, with 21 bases between. CDR3 length equals 15 residues. CDR3 DNA sequence: TGCAGCGGGGCCTTACAGGATAGCCTTAACAATGAGCAGTTCTTC. Translated, it gives CSGALQDSLNNEQFF.

The chain links TRBV10-3 to TRBJ2-7; 9 nucleotides match TRBD1. From germline, CDR1 is ENHRY and CDR2 SYGVKD. CDR3 length: 11 residues. V shed 11 bases and J 7 bases; nucleotides not matched to a gene: 6. Here the CDR3 reads CAGGQGKEQYF. The DNA of the CDR3 is TGTGCCGGGGGACAGGGTAAGGAGCAGTACTTC.

The rearrangement joins TRBV28 to TRBJ1-5; TRBD1 agrees at 8 bases. Germline trimming cut 6 bases from V and 0 bases from J; bases unmatched to any gene: 4. Looked up from germline, CDR1 is MDHEN and CDR2 is SYDVKM. CDR3 length: 15 residues. The CDR3 bases are TGTGCCAGCAGCCCGACAGGGGATAGCAATCAGCCCCAGCATTTT. Protein: CASSPTGDSNQPQHF.

The chain couples TRBV2 to TRBJ1-2; weak D call: TRBD1 (5 bases). CDR3 length equals 16 residues. V lost 2 bases and J 1 base, leaving 14 bases between the germline ends. In germline, CDR1 is SNHLY, CDR2 FYNNEI. CDR3 sequence: CASSEREAGINYGYTF. The CDR3 bases are TGTGCCAGCAGTGAAAGGGAGGCAGGGATTAACTATGGCTACACCTTC.

This rearrangement joins TRBV30 to TRBJ2-1, with 12 bases identical to TRBD2. CDR1 and CDR2 (germline): GTSNPN, SVGIG (reference sequence). With V trimmed by 4 bases and J by 4 bases, 5 bases remained unmatched. The CDR3 runs 15 residues. The CDR3 loop reads CAWTGLAGVYNEQFF. The CDR3 bases are TGTGCCTGGACGGGACTAGCGGGTGTTTACAATGAGCAGTTCTTC.

V usage is TRBV7-6 and J usage is TRBJ2-3, with 10 bases identical to TRBD2. The CDR3 consists of 15 residues. The J segment lost 9 bases and the V segment lost 1 base, leaving 7 bases of the junction unmatched. The germline V gene encodes CDR1 SGHVS and CDR2 FNYEAQ. In nucleotides, the CDR3 is TGTGCCAGCAGCTTAGAGGGACTAGCGTCAACCACGCAGTATTTT. As protein: CASSLEGLASTTQYF.

The V and J genes are TRBV5-4 and TRBJ2-5, with 8 bases matching TRBD2. Germline assignment: CDR1 SGHNT and CDR2 YYREEE (reference sequence). The CDR3 covers 16 residues. J was trimmed by 5 bases and V by 0 bases; bases with no gene match: 9. The CDR3 sequence: CASSLAGGESVETQYF. CDR3 DNA: TGTGCCAGCAGCTTGGCCGGGGGGGAGTCTGTTGAGACCCAGTACTTC.

This clone was observed once. The chain employs TRBV15 and TRBJ1-2; D unclear. Germline-derived CDR1 and CDR2 are LNHNV and YYDKDF (reference sequence). This CDR3 is built from 13 residues. Trimming took off 1 base at V and 4 bases at J, with 7 bases between the two ends. The DNA of the CDR3 is TGTGCCACCAGCAGAGGGAGTACCTATGGCTACACCTTC. Its protein is CATSRGSTYGYTF. The variable domain in full, with the rest retrieved from reference TRBV15 and TRBJ1-2, is DAMVIQNPRYQVTQFGKPVTLSCSQTLNHNVMYWYQQKSSQAPKLLFHYYDKDFNNEADTPDNFQSRRPNTSFCFLDIRSPGLGDTAMYLCATSRGSTYGYTFGSGTRLTVV.

The chain joins TRBV28 to TRBJ2-5; 12 nucleotides match TRBD2. The CDR3 runs 17 residues. CDR1 and CDR2 (germline): MDHEN, SYDVKM. The V gene end was trimmed by 7 bases and the J gene end by 1 base; junction bases not matched to a gene: 10. The CDR3 coding sequence is TGTGCCAGCACGCTAGCGGGGGGGGGATCCCTCCAAGAGACCCAGTACTTC. Its protein product is CASTLAGGGSLQETQYF.

The chain couples TRBV7-9 to TRBJ2-2, with TRBD1 matching over 7 bases. The CDR3 has 15 amino acids. Trimming at V came to 7 bases and at J to 1 base, leaving 6 bases not matched to a gene. Per the germline V gene, CDR1 is SEHNR and CDR2 is FQNEAQ (reference sequence). CDR3 DNA: TGTGCCAGCAACCTACGACAGGGGAACACCGGGGAGCTGTTTTTT. Protein sequence: CASNLRQGNTGELFF.

This clone was observed a single time. The chain links TRBV7-2 to TRBJ2-7, with D perhaps TRBD2 (5 bases). The CDR3 sequence is 16 residues long. Germline V gene sequence: CDR1 SGHTA, CDR2 FQGNSA. V was trimmed by 1 base and J by 3 bases, leaving 16 bases between them. The DNA of the CDR3 is TGTGCCAGCAGCTTAGAAGGGTCGTCCGGGGTCTACGAGCAGTACTTC. Residues: CASSLEGSSGVYEQYF. Full variable domain (rest looked up from reference TRBV7-2 and TRBJ2-7): GAGVSQSPSNKVTEKGKDVELRCDPISGHTALYWYRQSLGQGLEFLIYFQGNSAPDKSGLPSDRFSAERTGGSVSTLTIQRTQQEDSAVYLCASSLEGSSGVYEQYFGPGTRLTVT.

The chain recombines TRBV5-1 with TRBJ1-2, with a possible D match to TRBD1 (6 bases). The CDR3 sequence is 15 residues long. Germline V gives CDR1 SGHRS, CDR2 YFSETQ. Deletions cut 4 bases from V and 0 bases from J, with 13 bases between. The CDR3 protein is CASSGGQQPNYGYTF. CDR3 coding DNA: TGCGCCAGCAGCGGCGGACAGCAACCTAACTATGGCTACACCTTC.

This chain joins TRBV7-3 and TRBJ2-1; D is perhaps TRBD1 (5 bases). V dropped 1 base and J dropped 10 bases, with 11 bases sitting between them. The CDR3 has 13 residues. Germline-derived CDR1 and CDR2 are SGHTA and FQGTGA. CDR3 residues: CASSLNSRVEQFF. As DNA, the CDR3 is TGTGCCAGCAGCTTAAACTCCAGGGTAGAGCAGTTCTTC.

The J gene is TRBJ1-4, the V gene TRBV6-1; D gene uncertain. The V gene's germline CDR1 is MNHNS and CDR2 SASEGT. The CDR3 has 13 residues. V lost 6 bases and J 0 bases, leaving 5 bases between the germline ends. The CDR3, as DNA: TGTGCCAGCAGGGGCGCAACTAATGAAAAACTGTTTTTT. Its translation is CASRGATNEKLFF.